These 23 T cell receptor beta chains share one sample of origin, sequenced in a study of T-cell memory formation after mild COVID-19. TCRdb re-called the 5' RACE reads through MiXCR, storing one row per CDR3 protein. Of hundreds of thousands of distinct CDR3 sequences listed, approximately 23% are singletons. Sequencing was done on a sample of PBMCs or a T cell subset sorted from them (not recorded which). These receptors all come from an adult woman who had mild COVID-19 (a few samples of this study predate the infection). Cell type and time point are not known.

Only a few counts were recorded for this clonotype. The rearrangement links TRBV5-6 to TRBJ1-1; tentatively, D is TRBD1 (6 bases). CDR3 length: 14 amino acids. CDR1 and CDR2 (germline): SGHDT, YYEEEE. V was pared by 0 bases and J by 5 bases, with 11 bases between. CDR3 protein: CASSLGGRRTEAFF. The CDR3 nucleotides read TGTGCCAGCAGCTTGGGGGGGCGAAGAACTGAAGCTTTCTTT.

This clonotype was seen a handful of times. The rearrangement uses TRBV5-1 and TRBJ2-7; no reliable D call. With 4 bases removed from V and 0 bases from J, the gap between germline ends came to 5 bases. The CDR3 consists of 12 residues. Germline V gene lookup returns CDR1 SGHRS and CDR2 YFSETQ. The CDR3 loop reads CASSAVSYEQYF. Written as DNA, the CDR3 is TGCGCCAGCAGCGCTGTCTCCTACGAGCAGTACTTC.

The chain has TRBV15 and TRBJ2-7; tentative D call: TRBD1 (5 bases). Germline assignment: CDR1 LNHNV and CDR2 YYDKDF (reference sequence). This CDR3 spans 13 amino acids. V gave up 3 bases and J gave up 3 bases, with 9 bases separating them. CDR3 nucleotide sequence: TGTGCCACCAGCAGGGGGCTCGGCTACGAGCAGTACTTC. Its translation is CATSRGLGYEQYF.

The chain joins TRBV9 to TRBJ2-5; weak D call: TRBD1 (5 bases). V was clipped by 0 bases and J by 2 bases, with 20 bases between them. CDR1 and CDR2 from the germline V gene are SGDLS and YYNGEE. The CDR3 extends over 18 amino acids. CDR3 sequence reads: CASSVGSLGESTQETQYF. CDR3 nucleotide sequence: TGTGCCAGCAGCGTAGGGAGTTTAGGGGAATCGACTCAAGAGACCCAGTACTTC.

This clonotype has only a few counts. This chain connects TRBV20-1 to TRBJ1-2, with D unclear. This CDR3 region has 11 residues. Germline CDR1 DFQATT, CDR2 SNEGSKA (reference sequence). V lost 1 base, J lost 4 bases, and 4 bases lay in between. The CDR3 loop reads CSARVLYGYTF. CDR3 DNA sequence: TGCAGTGCTAGAGTCCTCTATGGCTACACCTTC.

The CDR3 DNA is TGTGCCAGCAGCCAAGATCTCGGACTAGCTTTGGGAGAGCAGTACTTC. Its translation: CASSQDLGLALGEQYF. V usage is TRBV3-1 and J usage is TRBJ2-7, with 8 bases that match TRBD2. J lost 7 bases, V lost 0 bases, and 11 bases had no gene match. CDR1 and CDR2 (germline): LGHDT, YNNKEL (reference sequence). The CDR3 is 16 residues long.

The rearrangement links TRBV29-1 to TRBJ2-7, with D perhaps TRBD1 (5 bases). V shed 2 bases and J shed 5 bases, with 13 bases lying between them. Per the germline V gene, CDR1 is SQVTM and CDR2 is ANQGSEA. The CDR3 length is 13 residues. The CDR3 sequence is CSVEKPDSDEQYF. The CDR3, as DNA: TGCAGCGTTGAAAAACCCGACAGTGACGAGCAGTACTTC.

A few counts support this clonotype. The V and J genes are TRBV5-5 and TRBJ2-3; the D gene is possibly TRBD2 (7 bases). The ends were cut back, 9 bases at V and 6 bases at J, with 20 bases in the middle. CDR1 and CDR2 from the germline V gene are SGHKS and YYEKEE (reference sequence). This CDR3 has 14 residues. Written as DNA, the CDR3 is TGTGCCACAAGCCGGTGGGGGGGCGAGGATACGCAGTATTTT. This translates into CATSRWGGEDTQYF.

The chain carries TRBV30 and TRBJ1-1; D gene uncertain. Germline V lookup: CDR1 GTSNPN, CDR2 SVGIG (reference sequence). There are 10 residues in the CDR3. Trimming left V 7 bases short and J 11 bases short, with 14 bases between. The CDR3 spells CASPGITAFF. In DNA form, the CDR3 reads TGTGCCTCCCCAGGTATCACGGCTTTCTTT.

This clonotype showed up just a few times. The rearrangement links TRBV20-1 to TRBJ1-2; 7 bases fit TRBD1. The CDR3 runs 16 residues. The V segment lost 5 bases and the J segment 1 base; nucleotides outside the gene matches: 13. The germline V gene encodes CDR1 DFQATT and CDR2 SNEGSKA (reference sequence). The CDR3 DNA reads as TGCAGTGCTCAACAATGGGACAGTCTTTATAACTATGGCTACACCTTC. This sequence encodes CSAQQWDSLYNYGYTF.

This chain links TRBV20-1 with TRBJ2-1; tentatively, D is TRBD2 (6 bases). V was cut by 5 bases and J by 7 bases, with 15 bases left in between. Per the germline V gene, CDR1 is DFQATT and CDR2 is SNEGSKA (reference sequence). The CDR3 length is 13 residues. DNA for the CDR3: TGCAGTGCTGGGCGGGACTTCGTTAATGAGCAGTTCTTC. As protein: CSAGRDFVNEQFF.

This chain joins TRBV24-1 and TRBJ1-2, with 7 bases matching TRBD1. This CDR3 contains 15 residues. The trim removed 2 bases at V and 10 bases at J, leaving 12 bases unmatched. Germline V lookup: CDR1 KGHDR, CDR2 SFDVKD. The CDR3 loop is CATSDSTGASDDYTF. CDR3 DNA sequence: TGTGCCACCAGTGATTCCACAGGGGCCTCCGACGACTACACCTTC.

This clonotype was detected a few times. The chain joins TRBV11-1 to TRBJ2-3; D possibly matches TRBD1 or TRBD2 (5 bases each). The CDR3 loop spans 15 amino acids. CDR1 is SGHAT and CDR2 is FQDESV in the germline V gene (reference sequence). Trimming took 4 bases from V and 4 from J, leaving 15 bases between them. The CDR3 region is CASSYRDQGADTQYF. DNA of the CDR3: TGTGCCAGCAGCTATCGGGACCAAGGAGCAGATACGCAGTATTTT.

The chain is built from TRBV20-1 and TRBJ1-1; TRBD1 might be the D (5 bases). V lost 6 bases to trimming and J lost 10 bases, with 15 bases between them. Per the germline V gene, CDR1 is DFQATT and CDR2 is SNEGSKA (reference sequence). This CDR3 has 11 amino acids. The CDR3 coding sequence is TGCAGTGCCAGTGGGGGAAGGGGAGCTTTCTTT. Amino acid sequence: CSASGGRGAFF.

The gene calls are TRBV28 and TRBJ2-5, with 11 bases aligning to TRBD2. V was clipped by 7 bases and J by 5 bases; unmatched bases: 6. The CDR3 totals 14 residues. CDR1 and CDR2 (germline): MDHEN, SYDVKM. The CDR3 DNA reads as TGTGCCAGCAATAGCGGGAGGGCTCGTGAGACCCAGTACTTC. Its translation is CASNSGRARETQYF.

The J gene is TRBJ2-1, the V gene TRBV30; D may match TRBD1 or TRBD2 (6 bases each). This CDR3 contains 15 residues. Germline V CDR1 and CDR2: GTSNPN, SVGIG (reference sequence). Trimming pared 4 bases from V and 7 bases from J, leaving 20 bases between. The CDR3 bases are TGTGCCTGGAATAAGCCCTCAGGGGCGGGAAATGAGCAGTTCTTC. This gives the protein CAWNKPSGAGNEQFF.

The chain employs TRBV19 and TRBJ2-2, with D possibly being TRBD2 (5 bases). CDR1 is LNHDA, CDR2 SQIVND, per germline (reference sequence). CDR3 length: 14 residues. Trimming pared 3 bases from V and 6 bases from J, leaving 11 bases between. The CDR3 DNA is TGTGCCAGTAGTATCCTTACAGCGGCCGGGGAGCTGTTTTTT. It encodes CASSILTAAGELFF. Based on the CDR3 plus reference TRBV19 and TRBJ2-2, the full variable domain is DGGITQSPKYLFRKEGQNVTLSCEQNLNHDAMYWYRQDPGQGLRLIYYSQIVNDFQKGDIAEGYSVSREKKESFPLTVTSAQKNPTAFYLCASSILTAAGELFFGEGSRLTVL.

The V and J genes are TRBV20-1 and TRBJ1-2; tentative D call: TRBD1 (5 bases). The V gene's germline CDR1 is DFQATT and CDR2 SNEGSKA (reference sequence). The CDR3 is 13 residues long. V lost 0 bases, J lost 2 bases, and 7 bases lay in between. The chain's CDR3 is CSAREGLNYGYTF. The CDR3 bases are TGCAGTGCTAGAGAGGGGCTAAACTATGGCTACACCTTC.

The rearrangement uses TRBV20-1 and TRBJ2-7, with D possibly being TRBD1 (6 bases). The germline V gene encodes CDR1 DFQATT and CDR2 SNEGSKA (reference sequence). This CDR3 is built from 15 residues. V dropped 0 bases and J dropped 2 bases, with 14 bases sitting between them. The CDR3 loop is CSARDLTGSPYEQYF. As DNA, the CDR3 is TGCAGTGCTAGAGATTTGACAGGAAGCCCCTACGAGCAGTACTTC.

The CDR3 here is CASSQDWGPYYGYTF. CDR3 coding DNA: TGCGCCAGCAGCCAAGATTGGGGGCCCTATTATGGCTACACCTTC. This rearrangement joins TRBV4-1 to TRBJ1-2; possibly TRBD1 for D (6 bases). Germline V CDR1 and CDR2: MGHRA, YSYEKL. This CDR3 contains 15 residues. The ends were cut back, 0 bases at V and 5 bases at J, with 13 bases in the middle.

The chain recombines TRBV7-9 with TRBJ1-3; D uncertain. Germline-derived CDR1 and CDR2 are SEHNR and FQNEAQ (reference sequence). The CDR3 is made up of 15 amino acids. Between the trimmed V and J ends, which lost 1 base and 4 bases, there was a span of 11 bases. This chain's CDR3 is CASSLGVGEGNTIYF. CDR3 in DNA: TGTGCCAGCAGCTTAGGCGTCGGAGAGGGAAACACCATATATTTT.

A few counts support this clonotype. The rearrangement uses TRBV3-1 and TRBJ2-7; D gene unclear. Germline V lookup: CDR1 LGHDT, CDR2 YNNKEL (reference sequence). Trimming stripped 0 bases from V and 6 bases from J, with 9 bases between. The CDR3 has 13 residues. The CDR3 DNA reads TGTGCCAGCAGCCAAGATCGAGTTGGCGAGCAGTACTTC. This translates into CASSQDRVGEQYF.

The chain employs TRBV6-2 or TRBV6-3 and TRBJ2-3, with 10 bases fitting TRBD2. Germline trimming cut 4 bases from V and 6 bases from J; bases unmatched to any gene: 10. The CDR3 loop spans 16 amino acids. CDR1 and CDR2 (germline): MNHEY, SVGEGT. CDR3 protein: CASSSRGIAGGDTQYF. As DNA, the CDR3 is TGTGCCAGCAGTTCCCGTGGAATAGCGGGAGGTGATACGCAGTATTTT.